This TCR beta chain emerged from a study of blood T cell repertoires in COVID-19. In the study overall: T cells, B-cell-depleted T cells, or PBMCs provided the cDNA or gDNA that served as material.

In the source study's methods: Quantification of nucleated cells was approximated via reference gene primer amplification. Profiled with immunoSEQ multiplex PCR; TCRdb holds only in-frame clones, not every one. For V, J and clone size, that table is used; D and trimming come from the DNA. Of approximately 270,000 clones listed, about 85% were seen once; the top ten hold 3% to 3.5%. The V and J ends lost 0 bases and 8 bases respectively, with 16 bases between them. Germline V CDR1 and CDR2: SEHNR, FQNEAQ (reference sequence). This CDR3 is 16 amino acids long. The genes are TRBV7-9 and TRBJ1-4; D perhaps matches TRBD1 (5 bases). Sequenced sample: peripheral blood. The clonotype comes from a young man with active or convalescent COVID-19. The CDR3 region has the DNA TGTGCCAGCAGCTTAGCATCCCCCACCCGGGGGGAAAAACTGTTTTTT. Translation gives CASSLASPTRGEKLFF.